Following are 24 T cell receptor beta chains from one sample sequenced in a study of blood T cell repertoires in COVID-19. Clones were sequenced by immunoSEQ multiplex PCR, and TCRdb holds only the in-frame ones, with some missing. Of 250,000 to 300,000 clones in the sample, 88% are singletons; the top ten hold roughly 0.8%. The material sequenced was peripheral blood. The source of these receptors is a woman between 25 and 40 years old with acute or convalescent COVID-19.

The chain carries TRBV7-9 and TRBJ2-1, with TRBD2 matching over 12 bases. The CDR3 totals 15 residues. The germline V gene encodes CDR1 SEHNR and CDR2 FQNEAQ (reference sequence). Germline trimming cut 4 bases from V and 6 bases from J; bases unmatched to any gene: 4. In nucleotides, the CDR3 is TGTGCCAGCAGCTCCCTAGCGGGAGGGGGCAATGAGCAGTTCTTC. Translating gives CASSSLAGGGNEQFF.

The chain recombines TRBV11-1 with TRBJ2-7; 7 positions match TRBD2. The V gene end was trimmed by 2 bases and the J gene end by 4 bases; junction bases not matched to a gene: 8. Per germline, CDR1 SGHAT and CDR2 FQDESV (reference sequence). This CDR3 comprises 15 residues. The CDR3 reads CASSLSGGSSYEQYF. CDR3 coding DNA: TGTGCCAGCAGCTTATCGGGCGGGAGTTCGTACGAGCAGTACTTC.

V is TRBV7-9 and J is TRBJ2-3; perhaps TRBD1 as D (6 bases). CDR3 length: 16 residues. Trimming left V 0 bases short and J 4 bases short, with 14 bases between. Germline loops: CDR1 SEHNR, CDR2 FQNEAQ (reference sequence). The CDR3 nucleotides are TGTGCCAGCAGCTTAGCGCTCCGGACAGAACCAGATACGCAGTATTTT. Protein sequence: CASSLALRTEPDTQYF.

The chain uses TRBV6-2 or TRBV6-3 and TRBJ1-6; D not certain. CDR3 length equals 15 residues. In germline, CDR1 is MNHEY, CDR2 SVGEGT. Trimming removed 5 bases from V and 0 bases from J, with 8 bases in between. CDR3 in DNA: TGTGCCAGCAGTGACACGAGCTCCTATAATTCACCCCTCCACTTT. Its protein is CASSDTSSYNSPLHF.

The chain is built from TRBV7-6 and TRBJ2-3, with D perhaps TRBD2 (6 bases). The V gene's germline CDR1 is SGHVS and CDR2 FNYEAQ. This CDR3 has 16 amino acids. The V gene lost 5 bases and the J gene lost 2 bases, with 17 bases spanning the gap. In DNA, the CDR3 is TGTGCCAGCAGCGGTAGGACTATTGAACCCACAGATACGCAGTATTTT. It encodes CASSGRTIEPTDTQYF.

The rearrangement joins TRBV19 to TRBJ2-2; TRBD2 agrees at 14 bases. The J segment lost 5 bases and the V segment lost 5 bases, leaving 10 bases of the junction unmatched. Germline V lookup: CDR1 LNHDA, CDR2 SQIVND (reference sequence). The CDR3 has 18 amino acids. The CDR3 DNA reads TGTGCCAGTAGTCGAGGCCGCCGGACTAGCGGGAGGACCGGGGAGCTGTTTTTT. Encoded protein: CASSRGRRTSGRTGELFF.

This chain connects TRBV6-5 to TRBJ2-5, with 7 bases identical to TRBD2. J was trimmed by 6 bases and V by 6 bases; bases with no gene match: 10. The CDR3 loop spans 14 amino acids. The germline gives CDR1 MNHEY, CDR2 SVGAGI. CDR3 in DNA: TGTGCCAGCAGCTCGGCGGGAGTAGCAAAGACCCAGTACTTC. Protein: CASSSAGVAKTQYF.

The chain joins TRBV6-5 to TRBJ2-7; 8 nucleotides agree with TRBD2. This CDR3 contains 14 residues. Germline V lookup: CDR1 MNHEY, CDR2 SVGAGI. Trimming cost V 7 bases and J 3 bases; bases outside gene matches: 8. The CDR3 here is CASILAGGIYEQYF. CDR3 nucleotide sequence: TGTGCCAGCATCTTGGCGGGAGGTATCTACGAGCAGTACTTC.

The genes are TRBV19 and TRBJ2-7, with 8 bases aligning to TRBD1. This CDR3 has 17 amino acids. Germline V CDR1 and CDR2: LNHDA, SQIVND (reference sequence). The ends lost 7 bases at V and 2 bases at J; junction bases unmatched: 16. CDR3 DNA sequence: TGTGCCAGTACCCTGACAGGGGCGAACCTCTACCCCTACGAGCAGTACTTC. It is translated as CASTLTGANLYPYEQYF.

The V gene is TRBV7-2, the J gene TRBJ2-1; 8 nucleotides align to TRBD2. Germline V lookup: CDR1 SGHTA, CDR2 FQGNSA. The CDR3 is made up of 16 amino acids. Trimming removed 5 bases from V and 2 bases from J; junction bases left unmatched: 8. The CDR3 bases are TGTGCCAGCAGCCTCTTTACTAGCGGAGCCTACAATGAGCAGTTCTTC. Encoded protein: CASSLFTSGAYNEQFF.

CDR3 region: CAWSFADRGPYEQYF. The CDR3 DNA reads TGTGCCTGGAGTTTCGCGGACAGGGGGCCCTACGAGCAGTACTTC. The chain couples TRBV30 to TRBJ2-7; 11 bases are shared with TRBD1. Trimming removed 2 bases from V and 2 bases from J; junction bases left unmatched: 5. CDR3 length: 15 residues. Per germline, CDR1 GTSNPN and CDR2 SVGIG (reference sequence).

This rearrangement joins TRBV2 to TRBJ2-3; 13 bases map to TRBD2. The CDR3 is made up of 16 amino acids. The J segment lost 2 bases and the V segment lost 6 bases, leaving 5 bases of the junction unmatched. From germline, CDR1 is SNHLY and CDR2 FYNNEI. The CDR3 region has the DNA TGTGCCAGCAGCCGGGGACTAGCGGGGAACACAGATACGCAGTATTTT. It is translated as CASSRGLAGNTDTQYF.

This chain joins TRBV7-2 and TRBJ1-2; 10 bases line up with TRBD1. CDR3 length: 15 amino acids. Germline CDR1 SGHTA, CDR2 FQGNSA. V lost 4 bases, J lost 0 bases, and 2 bases stayed unmatched. CDR3 region: CASSSGQGANYGYTF. In DNA form, the CDR3 reads TGTGCCAGCAGCTCAGGACAGGGGGCTAACTATGGCTACACCTTC.

The rearrangement uses TRBV19 and TRBJ2-7, with D maybe TRBD2 (6 bases). The CDR3 is 13 amino acids. The V and J ends lost 6 bases and 3 bases respectively, with 12 bases between them. CDR1 LNHDA and CDR2 SQIVND come from the germline V gene (reference sequence). CDR3 in DNA: TGTGCCAGTAGGTCGGGAGAAGGCTACGAGCAGTACTTC. Translating it yields CASRSGEGYEQYF.

This chain links TRBV19 with TRBJ1-6, with D maybe TRBD1 (6 bases). Deletions cut 9 bases from V and 8 bases from J, with 14 bases between. In germline, CDR1 is LNHDA, CDR2 SQIVND (reference sequence). This CDR3 is 13 amino acids long. CDR3 protein: CASQQGQDSPLHF. CDR3 bases: TGTGCCAGCCAACAGGGTCAGGATTCACCCCTCCACTTT.

This chain uses TRBV9 with TRBJ1-3, with D uncertain. V lost 0 bases and J 3 bases, leaving 13 bases between the germline ends. Germline V gives CDR1 SGDLS, CDR2 YYNGEE. CDR3 length: 16 amino acids. The CDR3 nucleotides read TGTGCCAGCAGCGTAGGAACACCGGGTATTGGAAACACCATATATTTT. Amino acid sequence: CASSVGTPGIGNTIYF.

The rearrangement joins TRBV5-4 to TRBJ2-5; perhaps TRBD2 as D (6 bases). The CDR3 consists of 15 residues. V lost 0 bases and J lost 0, with 9 bases in between. The germline CDR1 and CDR2 sequences are SGHNT and YYREEE (reference sequence). CDR3 amino acids: CASSLDGTDQETQYF. The CDR3 DNA is TGTGCCAGCAGCTTGGACGGGACTGACCAAGAGACCCAGTACTTC.

The rearrangement uses TRBV7-2 and TRBJ2-3, with D hard to call. CDR3 length equals 11 residues. Germline V CDR1 and CDR2: SGHTA, FQGNSA. With 5 bases removed from V and 11 bases from J, the gap between germline ends came to 11 bases. The CDR3 DNA is TGTGCCAGCAGCCCCGCCAGCGAGCAGTATTTT. It translates to CASSPASEQYF.

J is TRBJ1-1 and V is TRBV12-3 or TRBV12-4, with 7 bases matching TRBD1. This CDR3 contains 13 residues. V trimming: 6 bases; J trimming: 3 bases; junction bases outside the gene matches: 4. CDR3 sequence reads: CASSRTGYTEAFF. CDR3 nucleotides: TGTGCCAGCAGCCGGACAGGCTACACTGAAGCTTTCTTT.

The chain uses TRBV6-2 or TRBV6-3 and TRBJ1-5; D is perhaps TRBD1 (5 bases). Germline CDR1 reads MNHEY; CDR2 reads SVGEGT. The CDR3 spans 14 residues. V dropped 2 bases and J dropped 3 bases, with 8 bases sitting between them. DNA of the CDR3: TGTGCCAGCAGTTACAGGGGTAACAATCAGCCCCAGCATTTT. Its protein product is CASSYRGNNQPQHF.

The chain recombines TRBV4-1 with TRBJ2-5; a weak D match, TRBD1 (6 bases). This CDR3 has 16 residues. Trimming took off 1 base at V and 1 base at J, with 13 bases between the two ends. The germline CDR1 and CDR2 sequences are MGHRA and YSYEKL. The CDR3 loop reads CASSQGSRGIQETQYF. The CDR3 DNA follows: TGCGCCAGCAGCCAAGGTTCCAGGGGAATCCAAGAGACCCAGTACTTC.

This chain uses TRBV6-1 with TRBJ1-1, with D unresolved. Between the trimmed V and J ends, which lost 2 bases and 5 bases, there was a span of 18 bases. Germline V lookup: CDR1 MNHNS, CDR2 SASEGT. The CDR3 loop spans 16 amino acids. CDR3 coding DNA: TGTGCCAGCAGTGAAAAATTGTGGTCAAGAGCAACTGAAGCTTTCTTT. Protein product: CASSEKLWSRATEAFF.

The V and J genes are TRBV6-2 or TRBV6-3 and TRBJ2-1; D remains unclear. Germline V CDR1 and CDR2: MNHEY, SVGEGT. This CDR3 has 13 residues. V shed 2 bases and J shed 10 bases, with 12 bases lying between them. The CDR3 DNA is TGTGCCAGCAGTTACACCTTACCCGGGGAGCAGTTCTTC. This gives the protein CASSYTLPGEQFF.

In its sample, this clone was seen a few times. This rearrangement joins TRBV27 to TRBJ1-1; D is ambiguous. The CDR3 is 17 amino acids. Between the trimmed V and J ends, which lost 3 bases and 1 base, there was a span of 18 bases. Germline-derived CDR1 and CDR2 are MNHEY and SMNVEV (reference sequence). The CDR3 DNA is TGTGCCAGCAGTTTTGAGGGTCACGGCCGGCAGAACACTGAAGCTTTCTTT. This translates into CASSFEGHGRQNTEAFF.